A single sample is the source of the 19 T cell receptor beta chains below, sequenced in a study of regulatory T cells in long-lasting Graves disease. With iRepertoire HTBI primers and Arm-PCR of CDR3 regions, TCR beta libraries were built. A single record per CDR3 protein comes from TCRdb applying MiXCR to the multiplex PCR reads. This table holds 360,000 or so distinct CDR3 sequences, 15% to 20% found once. Time point indicated: newly diagnosed GD, antithyroid drugs for less than 3 months. Isolated PBMC RNA provided the starting material for the TCR library. The sample was also reused in another study, on T cells in Graves' hyperthyroidism and ophthalmopathy.

The input for sequencing was peripheral blood mononuclear cells (PBMCs), taken at new diagnosis, from a patient treated with antithyroid drugs. The receptors originated from a man aged 40-49 years with Graves disease.

This clonotype has ten or more counts. This sequence joins TRBV5-1 and TRBJ2-1; D may be TRBD1 (6 bases). The CDR3 runs to 14 residues. The germline gives CDR1 SGHRS, CDR2 YFSETQ. Trimming stripped 5 bases from V and 7 bases from J, with 16 bases between. This chain's CDR3 is CASRKAWGLNEQFF. The CDR3 bases are TGCGCCAGCAGAAAGGCGTGGGGGCTAAATGAGCAGTTCTTC.

The gene calls are TRBV19 and TRBJ2-2; D possibly matches TRBD1 or TRBD2 (6 bases each). Trimming cost V 6 bases and J 8 bases, with 25 bases left between them. The CDR3 sequence is 17 residues long. Per germline, CDR1 LNHDA and CDR2 SQIVND (reference sequence). CDR3 region: CASRQADRLGGAGELFF. CDR3 bases: TGTGCCAGTAGGCAGGCCGACAGGCTCGGGGGAGCTGGGGAGCTGTTTTTT.

This clonotype was seen at least ten times. The chain has TRBV12-3 or TRBV12-4 and TRBJ1-1, with 7 positions matching TRBD1. Trimming removed 3 bases from V and 11 bases from J; junction bases left unmatched: 9. The CDR3 consists of 13 residues. CDR3 sequence: CASSFQGGVLAFF. The CDR3 DNA reads as TGTGCCAGCAGTTTCCAGGGGGGAGTATTGGCTTTCTTT.

In this sample, this clonotype turned up many times. The chain uses TRBV12-3 or TRBV12-4 and TRBJ1-2; possible D gene TRBD1, 6 bases. V was clipped by 5 bases and J by 3 bases, with 19 bases between them. The CDR3 has 16 amino acids. CDR3 coding DNA: TGTGCCAGCAGTGCCCACGGGGGGGGGCGGGACTATGGCTACACCTTC. Its protein is CASSAHGGGRDYGYTF.

This clonotype came up many times. One end of the junction varies from germline; a read error may be responsible. CDR3 DNA: TGTGCCAGCAGTCAAGAGGCACTAGCGGGCACCGGGGAGCTGTTTTTT. It specifies CASSQEALAGTGELFF. This chain uses TRBV3-1 with TRBJ2-2; 9 nucleotides line up with TRBD2. From germline, CDR1 is LGHDT and CDR2 YNNKEL (reference sequence). The length of the CDR3 is 16 residues. Full variable domain (missing parts from reference TRBV3-1 and TRBJ2-2): DTAVSQTPKYLVTQMGNDKSIKCEQNLGHDTMYWYKQDSKKFLKIMFSYNNKELIINETVPNRFSPKSPDKAHLNLHINSLELGDSAVYFCASSQEALAGTGELFFGEGSRLTVL.

As to this clonotype: At one boundary the junction diverges from the germline segment, which might be a read error. The gene calls are TRBV6-2 or TRBV6-3 and TRBJ2-7; D is possibly TRBD1 (6 bases). The CDR3 loop spans 14 amino acids. Germline V gene sequence: CDR1 MNHEY, CDR2 SVGEGT. CDR3 in DNA: TGTGCCAGCAGTCCCCGGACAGTAGTCTACGAACAGTACTTC. Encoded protein: CASSPRTVVYEQYF.

This clonotype was counted many times. This chain joins TRBV24-1 and TRBJ2-1; D not resolved. The V end lost 5 bases, the J end lost 8 bases, and 18 bases lay between the germline ends. The CDR3 length is 15 residues. CDR1 and CDR2 from the germline V gene are KGHDR and SFDVKD. For the CDR3, the DNA is TGTGCCACCAGTGTACTCGGCCCCCCTGGCGATGAGCAGTTCTTC. It encodes CATSVLGPPGDEQFF.

This clonotype occurred a few times. A much larger clone lies one base from this, so it may be a read error. The chain is built from TRBV9 and TRBJ2-3; D is unclear. Trimming took 4 bases from V and 10 from J, leaving 19 bases between them. The germline V gene encodes CDR1 SGDLS and CDR2 YYNGEE. The CDR3 is 14 amino acids. CDR3: CASSPTALSDAQYF. CDR3 sequence (DNA): TGTGCCAGCAGCCCGACTGCACTCTCCGATGCGCAGTATTTT.

This clonotype was detected ten times or more. The chain has TRBV7-9 and TRBJ1-4, with D perhaps matching TRBD1 (5 bases). This CDR3 is built from 14 residues. Germline lookup yields CDR1 SEHNR and CDR2 FQNEAQ (reference sequence). Trimming removed 5 bases from V and 7 bases from J, with 14 bases in between. The CDR3 nucleotides are TGTGCCAGCAGCGTCAGGGAGAGGGGTGAAAAACTGTTTTTT. This encodes CASSVRERGEKLFF. Looking up the rest from reference TRBV7-9 and TRBJ1-4 gives the full variable domain: DTGVSQNPRHKITKRGQNVTFRCDPISEHNRLYWYRQTLGQGPEFLTYFQNEAQLEKSRLLSDRFSAERPKGSFSTLEIQRTEQGDSAMYLCASSVRERGEKLFFGSGTQLSVL.

This clonotype occurred many times. This chain uses TRBV5-4 with TRBJ2-3; 9 positions agree with TRBD2. Losses at the gene ends were 5 bases for V and 8 bases for J; bases not matched to a gene: 18. Looked up from germline, CDR1 is SGHNT and CDR2 is YYREEE (reference sequence). The CDR3 runs 17 residues. DNA of the CDR3: TGTGCCAGCAGTCCAGGCGCCGGCGGGGGGGCGGCGAGTACGCAGTATTTT. Translated: CASSPGAGGGAASTQYF.

The CDR3: CSAASSGTGYEQYF. The CDR3 DNA sequence: TGCAGTGCTGCCTCGTCCGGGACTGGATACGAGCAGTACTTC. This chain links TRBV20-1 with TRBJ2-7, with TRBD2 as a possible D gene (6 bases). The germline CDR1 and CDR2 sequences are DFQATT and SNEGSKA (reference sequence). This CDR3 has 14 amino acids. V lost 5 bases and J 4 bases, leaving 18 bases between the germline ends.

This clonotype occurred many times. V usage is TRBV7-3 and J usage is TRBJ1-1, with D hard to call. Germline V lookup: CDR1 SGHTA, CDR2 FQGTGA. Between the trimmed V and J ends, which lost 3 bases and 5 bases, there was a span of 10 bases. The CDR3 has 13 amino acids. The CDR3 sequence: CASSFSTSTEAFF. CDR3 in DNA: TGTGCCAGCAGCTTCTCTACATCTACTGAAGCTTTCTTT. The full variable domain, in which reference TRBV7-3 and TRBJ1-1 provide the parts outside the CDR3, is GAGVSQTPSNKVTEKGKYVELRCDPISGHTALYWYRQSLGQGPEFLIYFQGTGAADDSGLPNDRFFAVRPEGSVSTLKIQRTERGDSAVYLCASSFSTSTEAFFGQGTRLTVV.

This clonotype has a handful of counts. Given a much more abundant clone one base away, this may be a read error. V usage is TRBV3-1 and J usage is TRBJ1-1; D not resolved. Per germline, CDR1 LGHDT and CDR2 YNNKEL (reference sequence). This CDR3 comprises 13 residues. The CDR3 spells CASSPTRNTEALF. CDR3 DNA: TGTGCCAGCAGTCCTACACGGAACACTGAAGCTCTCTTT. Based on the CDR3 plus reference TRBV3-1 and TRBJ1-1, the full variable domain is DTAVSQTPKYLVTQMGNDKSIKCEQNLGHDTMYWYKQDSKKFLKIMFSYNNKELIINETVPNRFSPKSPDKAHLNLHINSLELGDSAVYFCASSPTRNTEALFGQGTRLTVV.

At least ten counts were recorded for this clonotype. The J gene is TRBJ2-5, the V gene TRBV28; 9 nucleotides align to TRBD2. CDR3 length: 15 amino acids. Per the germline V gene, CDR1 is MDHEN and CDR2 is SYDVKM. The V and J ends lost 2 bases and 1 base, in that order; junction bases with no gene match: 2. The CDR3 sequence: CASSLRRGGQETQYF. In DNA, the CDR3 is TGTGCCAGCAGTTTAAGGCGGGGGGGCCAAGAGACCCAGTACTTC.

This clonotype has a count of ten or more. The rearrangement uses TRBV7-6 and TRBJ2-3, with TRBD2 identical over 12 bases. V lost 6 bases to trimming and J lost 8 bases; unmatched junction nucleotides: 6. The CDR3 runs to 14 residues. Germline V CDR1 and CDR2: SGHVS, FNYEAQ. For the CDR3, the DNA is TGTGCCAGCAGTTCTAGCGGGGGGGCGAGTACGCAGTATTTT. Translation: CASSSSGGASTQYF.

This clonotype was recorded at least ten times. The J gene is TRBJ2-3, the V gene TRBV12-5; unclear D gene. The CDR3 is 12 residues long. V was trimmed by 3 bases and J by 7 bases, leaving 8 bases between them. The V gene's germline CDR1 is LGHNT and CDR2 FRNRAP. In DNA, the CDR3 is TGTGCTAGTGGTTTTGGGGTCTATACGCAGTATTTT. Translated: CASGFGVYTQYF.

The V call is TRBV10-2, the J call TRBJ1-5; a weak D match, TRBD1 (6 bases). The CDR3 contains 14 residues. In germline, CDR1 is WSHSY, CDR2 SAAADI. Trimming removed 6 bases from V and 0 bases from J, with 9 bases in between. The CDR3 coding sequence is TGCGCCAGCAGACGAGGGGGTAGCAATCAGCCCCAGCATTTT. Translation: CASRRGGSNQPQHF.

In its sample, this clonotype was seen many times. This chain uses TRBV20-1 with TRBJ2-5; weak D call: TRBD1 (6 bases). This CDR3 is built from 12 residues. Trimming stripped 6 bases from V and 0 bases from J, with 8 bases between. From germline, CDR1 is DFQATT and CDR2 SNEGSKA (reference sequence). CDR3 coding DNA: TGCAGTGCCACAGGGCACCAAGAGACCCAGTACTTC. This encodes CSATGHQETQYF.

In this sample, this clonotype turned up many times. The rearrangement links TRBV7-2 to TRBJ2-1; D remains unclear. V lost 5 bases, J lost 0 bases, and 17 bases lay in between. The CDR3 consists of 17 residues. The germline V gene has CDR1 SGHTA and CDR2 FQGNSA. The CDR3 loop is CASSPPGYGYSYNEQFF. CDR3 nucleotides: TGTGCCAGCAGCCCGCCTGGGTACGGGTACTCCTACAATGAGCAGTTCTTC.